A selection of T cell receptor beta chains follows, all from one sample in a study of monozygotic twins with cystic fibrosis. The data were produced by immunoSEQ multiplex PCR, yet TCRdb's version contains in-frame clones alone and is incomplete. In the table there are about 30,000 clones, about 85% of which are singletons. Input material: blood. The receptors shown here come from a girl aged 2-10 years with cystic fibrosis. Both conserved end residues are trimmed from each CDR3.

j_call v_call cdr3_aa
TRBJ2-3 TRBV4-2 ASAPPGQGERTQY
TRBJ1-1 TRBV19 ASRIAAGTSTEAF
TRBJ1-2 TRBV19 ASYRNLGAGGYT
TRBJ1-5 TRBV19 ASSTGGQAQH
TRBJ1-2 TRBV11-3 ASSLVVRGEGYT
TRBJ1-5 TRBV30 AWSTIRQVGYQPQH
TRBJ2-3 TRBV7-2 ASSLARSTDTQY
TRBJ1-2 TRBV7-9 ASSLTGTGGGYGYT
TRBJ1-1 TRBV29-1 SVESPGQENTEAF
TRBJ1-5 TRBV5-5 ASSLTIGSNQPQH
TRBJ1-1 TRBV27 ASSLGMNTEAF
TRBJ2-7 TRBV5-5 ASSWESPYEQY
TRBJ1-1 TRBV7-9 ASSARTEAF
TRBJ2-1 TRBV9 ASSVATRDEQF
TRBJ1-2 TRBV6-4 ASSDSKNNSHYGYT
TRBJ1-1 TRBV6-1 ASLLPAF
TRBJ2-3 TRBV6-1 ASSEWRGSADTQY
TRBJ1-1 TRBV19 AVSYGRNTEAF
TRBJ2-1 TRBV7-8 ASSLVAGTGHEQF
TRBJ2-1 TRBV5-6 ASSFWILAYNEQF
TRBJ2-5 TRBV27 ASGYQETQY
TRBJ2-1 TRBV2 ASSESHFSGRRGYNEQF
TRBJ2-7 TRBV28 ATAVGRGGIYEQY
TRBJ2-7 TRBV5-1 ASSWIGLAGGPAWYEQY
TRBJ1-1 TRBV19 ASSIQGRTEAF
TRBJ2-1 TRBV7-2 ASSRSSGRSSYNEQF
TRBJ2-3 TRBV12-5 ASGLVLKGTDTQY
TRBJ2-1 TRBV29-1 SAGQGMNNEQF
TRBJ2-1 TRBV7-9 ASSSETSGRFNEQF
TRBJ2-7 TRBV30 ALKTGGSSYEQY
TRBJ1-2 TRBV10-3 ATSPAGASYGYT
TRBJ1-2 TRBV19 ASRGTGANYGYT
TRBJ1-6 TRBV5-8 ASSLLGRVNSPLH